This T cell receptor (beta chain) originates from a study of blood T cell repertoires in COVID-19. This clone was observed a few times. Generated by immunoSEQ multiplex PCR, the TCRdb table keeps only in-frame clones and is missing some. The sample consists of more than 120,000 clones, about 87% of them appearing once. CDR1 and CDR2 from the germline V gene are MDHEN and SYDVKM. The CDR3 has 13 residues. The germline V and J ends were trimmed by 4 bases and 9 bases, with 15 bases remaining between them. The specimen was PBMCs or T cells enriched from blood (not recorded which). The source is a man aged 45-60 years in a cohort exposed to, infected with or recovered from COVID-19 (not recorded which). This rearrangement joins TRBV28 to TRBJ1-1; no firm D call. CDR3 sequence reads: CASSSLSEFQAFF. CDR3 coding DNA: TGTGCCAGCAGTTCCCTATCGGAGTTTCAAGCTTTCTTT.